The 29 T cell receptor beta chains below were found in one sample sequenced in a study of cytomegalovirus exposure and HLA in healthy donors. The primer mix had 60 Vbeta and 13 Jbeta primers. Only in-frame clones appear in the TCRdb table, and some are missing; sequencing was by immunoSEQ multiplex PCR. The sample has around 130,000 clones; 6.5% to 9.5% are singletons. Sequencing was done on a sample of PBMCs. Receptors originate from a woman in her thirties or forties in good health and CMV-seropositive.

This clone has more than one count but fewer than ten. The chain uses TRBV27 and TRBJ1-5, with 7 bases matching TRBD1. The CDR3 covers 14 residues. V gave up 8 bases and J gave up 0 bases; unmatched junction bases: 4. CDR1 and CDR2 (germline): MNHEY, SMNVEV (reference sequence). CDR3: CASSGTDSNQPQHF. In DNA form, the CDR3 reads TGTGCCAGCTCCGGGACAGATAGCAATCAGCCCCAGCATTTT.

V is TRBV7-9 and J is TRBJ2-4; D perhaps matches TRBD2 (7 bases). CDR3 size: 15 residues. Germline-derived CDR1 and CDR2 are SEHNR and FQNEAQ (reference sequence). V was trimmed by 1 base and J by 7 bases, leaving 14 bases between them. The CDR3 sequence is CASSLGGQGGNIQYF. The CDR3 DNA sequence: TGTGCCAGCAGCTTAGGGGGGCAGGGAGGGAACATTCAGTACTTC.

The chain joins TRBV5-1 to TRBJ1-1; D remains ambiguous. The CDR3 has 13 amino acids. Germline V gene data show CDR1 as SGHRS and CDR2 as YFSETQ. V lost 4 bases, J lost 0 bases, and 7 bases lay in between. The CDR3 sequence: CASSPTLNTEAFF. The CDR3, as DNA: TGCGCCAGCAGCCCTACTCTGAACACTGAAGCTTTCTTT.

Only a few counts were recorded for this clone. The chain uses TRBV28 and TRBJ2-7; D perhaps matches TRBD2 (6 bases). CDR1 and CDR2 (germline): MDHEN, SYDVKM. The V end was cut by 4 bases, the J end by 0 bases, with 13 bases between. This CDR3 is 15 amino acids long. The CDR3: CASSSGGGTSYEQYF. The CDR3 DNA follows: TGTGCCAGCAGTTCCGGTGGGGGGACCTCCTACGAGCAGTACTTC.

This clone was observed a few times. The chain couples TRBV27 to TRBJ1-5; D unresolved. Trimming took off 9 bases at V and 1 base at J, with 10 bases between the two ends. Germline V gene lookup returns CDR1 MNHEY and CDR2 SMNVEV (reference sequence). The CDR3 has 13 amino acids. CDR3 in DNA: TGTGCCAGTTCCCTTATGAGCAATCAGCCCCAGCATTTT. This codes for CASSLMSNQPQHF.

The rearrangement joins TRBV5-1 to TRBJ2-1; TRBD1 might be the D (7 bases). The CDR3 is made up of 17 amino acids. V was cut by 2 bases and J by 1 base, with 16 bases left in between. In germline, CDR1 is SGHRS, CDR2 YFSETQ. The CDR3 DNA follows: TGCGCCAGCAGCTTCCCCCAGGGGGAGGATTCCTACAATGAGCAGTTCTTC. Translated: CASSFPQGEDSYNEQFF. The whole variable domain, filled in from reference TRBV5-1 and TRBJ2-1, reads KAGVTQTPRYLIKTRGQQVTLSCSPISGHRSVSWYQQTPGQGLQFLFEYFSETQRNKGNFPGRFSGRQFSNSRSEMNVSTLELGDSALYLCASSFPQGEDSYNEQFFGPGTRLTVL.

In its sample, this clone was seen a few times. The chain has TRBV7-9 and TRBJ1-5, with 8 bases lining up with TRBD1. Germline CDR1 SEHNR, CDR2 FQNEAQ (reference sequence). V lost 5 bases and J lost 7; bases outside the gene matches: 10. The length of the CDR3 is 15 residues. The CDR3 DNA follows: TGTGCCAGCAGCCCAGCCCGGACAGGGAACCAGCCCCAGCATTTT. Translating gives CASSPARTGNQPQHF. The full variable domain, rest sourced from reference TRBV7-9 and TRBJ1-5, is DTGVSQNPRHKITKRGQNVTFRCDPISEHNRLYWYRQTLGQGPEFLTYFQNEAQLEKSRLLSDRFSAERPKGSFSTLEIQRTEQGDSAMYLCASSPARTGNQPQHFGDGTRLSIL.

This chain connects TRBV2 to TRBJ2-7; weak D call: TRBD2 (7 bases). The ends were cut back, 6 bases at V and 2 bases at J, with 17 bases in the middle. Germline V lookup: CDR1 SNHLY, CDR2 FYNNEI. This CDR3 is 15 amino acids long. The CDR3 is CASSTRGGITYEQYF. As DNA, the CDR3 is TGTGCCAGCAGCACGAGGGGGGGCATTACCTACGAGCAGTACTTC.

This clone was observed a few times. The chain is built from TRBV27 and TRBJ1-2; D is undetermined. Germline V gives CDR1 MNHEY, CDR2 SMNVEV (reference sequence). The V gene lost 6 bases and the J gene lost 5 bases, with 13 bases spanning the gap. The CDR3 is 13 amino acids. The CDR3 sequence is CASSQTPLYGYTF. The CDR3 nucleotides are TGTGCCAGCAGCCAGACTCCTTTATATGGCTACACCTTC.

This clone was seen a single time. The chain uses TRBV18 and TRBJ1-5; 8 bases match TRBD1. The germline CDR1 and CDR2 sequences are KGHSH and LQKENI. CDR3 size: 15 residues. The junction had 8 bases not matched to a gene; V was cut back by 5 bases and J by 5 bases. The CDR3 loop is CASSSAGGRDQPQHF. Here the CDR3 DNA reads TGTGCCAGCTCAAGCGCAGGGGGCCGGGATCAGCCCCAGCATTTT.

In its sample, this clone was seen a few times. The CDR3 DNA reads as TGTGCCAGCTCACCAATGGCAGGGGACCACAATGAGCAGTTCTTC. It is translated as CASSPMAGDHNEQFF. The chain employs TRBV18 and TRBJ2-1, with D possibly being TRBD1 (6 bases). V was shortened by 2 bases and J by 5 bases, with 13 bases between the two germline ends. CDR1 is KGHSH, CDR2 LQKENI, per germline. CDR3 length: 15 residues.

The sample holds a few counts of this clone. V gene TRBV6-5 combines with J gene TRBJ1-1; 8 bases line up with TRBD1. The V gene's germline CDR1 is MNHEY and CDR2 SVGAGI. CDR3 length equals 14 residues. V gave up 10 bases and J gave up 1 base; unmatched junction bases: 8. CDR3 protein: CATMRGTGNTEAFF. CDR3 coding DNA: TGTGCCACCATGAGGGGGACAGGGAACACTGAAGCTTTCTTT.

This clone occurred a few times. The V gene is TRBV7-2, the J gene TRBJ2-2, with D perhaps matching TRBD2 (5 bases). The CDR3 length is 15 residues. The germline V and J ends were trimmed by 2 bases and 2 bases, with 9 bases remaining between them. From germline, CDR1 is SGHTA and CDR2 FQGNSA. The chain's CDR3 is CASSLSGVNTGELFF. The CDR3 DNA reads TGTGCCAGCAGCTTAAGCGGAGTAAACACCGGGGAGCTGTTTTTT.

J is TRBJ2-5 and V is TRBV7-8; 8 bases line up with TRBD1. J gave up 3 bases and V 4 bases, and 1 base lay outside the gene matches. There are 13 residues in the CDR3. Germline V gives CDR1 SGHVS, CDR2 FQNEAQ. The CDR3 bases are TGTGCCAGCAGCTGGACAGGGAAAGAGACCCAGTACTTC. Amino acid sequence: CASSWTGKETQYF.

The chain has TRBV19 and TRBJ1-5; D not resolved. CDR1 is LNHDA and CDR2 is SQIVND in the germline V gene (reference sequence). The CDR3 length is 15 residues. Trimming pared 8 bases from V and 3 bases from J, leaving 17 bases between. For the CDR3, the DNA is TGTGCCAGTGTGAACCCAGTCCTGATCAATCAGCCCCAGCATTTT. Translated, it gives CASVNPVLINQPQHF.

The J gene is TRBJ1-1, the V gene TRBV7-8; unclear D gene. Germline V CDR1 and CDR2: SGHVS, FQNEAQ. The ends were cut back, 5 bases at V and 8 bases at J, with 15 bases in the middle. The CDR3 runs 13 residues. The CDR3, as DNA: TGTGCCAGCAGCCCCAACATAGCAGTCGAAGCTTTCTTT. The encoded protein is CASSPNIAVEAFF.

This clone was seen more than once but under ten times. The chain has TRBV7-2 and TRBJ1-1; no firm D call. Germline V gene data show CDR1 as SGHTA and CDR2 as FQGNSA. This CDR3 contains 14 residues. V shed 8 bases and J shed 4 bases, with 17 bases lying between them. Here the CDR3 DNA reads TGTGCCAGCTTACAAGGCCGCGGAGGCACTGAAGCTTTCTTT. Its protein product is CASLQGRGGTEAFF.

This clone was observed a handful of times. The chain joins TRBV6-1 to TRBJ1-1; D is ambiguous. The CDR3 is 15 amino acids. The V and J ends lost 2 bases and 5 bases respectively, with 15 bases between them. Germline V lookup: CDR1 MNHNS, CDR2 SASEGT. The CDR3 loop reads CASSEMPEPRTEAFF. CDR3 bases: TGTGCCAGCAGTGAAATGCCGGAACCCAGGACTGAAGCTTTCTTT.

V usage is TRBV2 and J usage is TRBJ1-1; 7 bases align to TRBD1. CDR1 and CDR2 (germline): SNHLY, FYNNEI. The CDR3 is 13 residues long. The junction had 3 bases not matched to a gene; V was cut back by 7 bases and J by 1 base. As DNA, the CDR3 is TGTGCCAGCAACGCAGGGGGGAACACTGAAGCTTTCTTT. It is translated as CASNAGGNTEAFF.

The chain employs TRBV6-1 and TRBJ1-5; D remains ambiguous. Germline V CDR1 and CDR2: MNHNS, SASEGT. CDR3 size: 15 residues. V was trimmed by 5 bases and J by 1 base, leaving 12 bases between them. CDR3 region: CASSPPGVSNQPQHF. In DNA, the CDR3 is TGTGCCAGCAGTCCGCCCGGGGTGAGCAATCAGCCCCAGCATTTT.

This rearrangement joins TRBV28 to TRBJ2-5; maybe TRBD1 (6 bases). CDR1 and CDR2 from the germline V gene are MDHEN and SYDVKM. V was cut by 4 bases and J by 5 bases, with 14 bases left in between. This CDR3 region has 14 residues. As DNA, the CDR3 is TGTGCCAGCAGTTCAGGGGTCTCTACGGAGACCCAGTACTTC. It codes for CASSSGVSTETQYF. Full variable domain (remainder filled in from reference TRBV28 and TRBJ2-5): DVKVTQSSRYLVKRTGEKVFLECVQDMDHENMFWYRQDPGLGLRLIYFSYDVKMKEKGDIPEGYSVSREKKERFSLILESASTNQTSMYLCASSSGVSTETQYFGPGTRLLVL.

This clone was counted only a few times. The chain is built from TRBV5-5 and TRBJ1-2; 9 bases match TRBD1. Germline assignment: CDR1 SGHKS and CDR2 YYEKEE (reference sequence). Trimming removed 5 bases from V and 7 bases from J; junction bases left unmatched: 15. There are 16 residues in the CDR3. This chain's CDR3 is CASRVSAATGGFGYTF. CDR3 nucleotide sequence: TGTGCCAGCAGGGTCTCTGCTGCGACAGGGGGATTTGGCTACACCTTC.

A few counts support this clone. The chain employs TRBV18 and TRBJ1-1; D remains unclear. With 1 base removed from V and 1 base from J, the gap between germline ends came to 13 bases. CDR3 length: 16 residues. Germline V gene data show CDR1 as KGHSH and CDR2 as LQKENI. In nucleotides, the CDR3 is TGTGCCAGCTCACCACAGGTAGCCCGAGGGAACACTGAAGCTTTCTTT. Translation: CASSPQVARGNTEAFF. Full variable domain (rest looked up from reference TRBV18 and TRBJ1-1): NAGVMQNPRHLVRRRGQEARLRCSPMKGHSHVYWYRQLPEEGLKFMVYLQKENIIDESGMPKERFSAEFPKEGPSILRIQQVVRGDSAAYFCASSPQVARGNTEAFFGQGTRLTVV.

This clone was detected a few times. The gene calls are TRBV27 and TRBJ2-7; 8 bases fit TRBD2. V lost 5 bases, J lost 3 bases, and 6 bases stayed unmatched. The CDR3 is made up of 14 amino acids. Per the germline V gene, CDR1 is MNHEY and CDR2 is SMNVEV (reference sequence). CDR3 DNA: TGTGCCAGCAGTCGAGCGGGGGACGTCTACGAGCAGTACTTC. Residues: CASSRAGDVYEQYF.

The J gene is TRBJ2-1, the V gene TRBV6-1; TRBD2 aligns across 7 bases. The CDR3 loop spans 13 amino acids. Germline CDR1 is MNHNS and CDR2 is SASEGT. V was pared by 5 bases and J by 6 bases, with 4 bases of the junction left unmatched. The CDR3 loop is CASSRLASNEQFF. CDR3 DNA sequence: TGTGCCAGCAGTAGACTAGCAAGCAATGAGCAGTTCTTC.

This clone was counted between two and nine times. The V call is TRBV5-5, the J call TRBJ1-2; no firm D call. The CDR3 sequence is 15 residues long. Trimming stripped 2 bases from V and 4 bases from J, with 15 bases between. Germline V gene lookup returns CDR1 SGHKS and CDR2 YYEKEE (reference sequence). The CDR3, as DNA: TGTGCCAGCAGCTTAATATTCTCTCTTTCCTATGGCTACACCTTC. Its translation is CASSLIFSLSYGYTF.

This clone appeared a few times. The chain couples TRBV5-8 to TRBJ2-1; 10 nucleotides line up with TRBD1. V gave up 3 bases and J gave up 8 bases; unmatched junction bases: 5. Germline V gene sequence: CDR1 SGHTS, CDR2 YDEGEE. The CDR3 totals 14 residues. The CDR3 reads CASSSDRGLYEQFF. CDR3 DNA sequence: TGTGCCAGCAGCTCCGACAGGGGGCTTTATGAGCAGTTCTTC.

The gene calls are TRBV25-1 and TRBJ2-5; D remains ambiguous. Per germline, CDR1 MGHDK and CDR2 SYGVNS. V shed 3 bases and J shed 3 bases, with 11 bases lying between them. The CDR3 spans 14 residues. CDR3 protein: CASSDPGWEETQYF. For the CDR3, the DNA is TGTGCCAGCAGTGACCCCGGGTGGGAAGAGACCCAGTACTTC. Looking up the rest from reference TRBV25-1 and TRBJ2-5 gives the full variable domain: EADIYQTPRYLVIGTGKKITLECSQTMGHDKMYWYQQDPGMELHLIHYSYGVNSTEKGDLSSESTVSRIRTEHFPLTLESARPSHTSQYLCASSDPGWEETQYFGPGTRLLVL.

The rearrangement joins TRBV6-1 to TRBJ1-3; D is ambiguous. V lost 2 bases, J lost 1 base, and 9 bases lay in between. This CDR3 is 15 amino acids long. CDR1 and CDR2 (germline): MNHNS, SASEGT. The CDR3 DNA follows: TGTGCCAGCAGTGAACCCCGGCGGTCTGGAAACACCATATATTTT. It codes for CASSEPRRSGNTIYF.